Below are 22 T cell receptor beta chains sequenced from a single sample in a study of CXCR3-negative and CXCR3-positive naive CD8 T cells. UMI-labeled 5' RACE yielded the TRB cDNA libraries. Using the 5' RACE reads, TCRdb records one entry per CDR3 protein without DNA. The sample yields some 50,000 distinct CDR3 sequences, of which the top ten take up 1.5%. Sequenced sample: naive CXCR3- CD8+ T cells from blood. The subset: CD45RO-CCR7+CD27+CD95- naive CD8+ T cells lacking CXCR3 (TNR3-). These receptors were obtained from a human donor in good health. Some clones in this sample may be carry-over from other donors' samples.

The chain carries TRBV29-1 and TRBJ2-3; absent DNA, TCRdb's TRBD2 call cannot be checked. CDR1 SQVTM and CDR2 ANQGSEA come from the germline V gene. The CDR3 is 15 residues long. The CDR3 region is CSVDPTSGPTDTQYF.

According to its frequency, this clonotype is medium-sized. The V and J genes are TRBV29-1 and TRBJ1-1. The germline V gene has CDR1 SQVTM and CDR2 ANQGSEA. CDR3 size: 14 residues. CDR3 protein: CSAIDLRRATEAFF.

V and J are TRBV7-9 and TRBJ2-2; TCRdb indicates TRBD1, and absent DNA this call remains unverified. The CDR3 is made up of 14 amino acids. Germline CDR1 and CDR2: SEHNR and FQNEAQ (reference sequence). The CDR3 loop is CASSPSQGTGELFF.

The genes are TRBV5-1 and TRBJ2-7; absent DNA, TCRdb's TRBD2 call cannot be checked. Looked up from germline, CDR1 is SGHRS and CDR2 is YFSETQ. This CDR3 has 14 residues. The CDR3 protein is CASSPGLAAYEQYF.

The rearrangement uses TRBV28 and TRBJ2-1; with no DNA, the TCRdb D assignment of TRBD2 cannot be verified. CDR1 is MDHEN, CDR2 SYDVKM, per germline. This CDR3 is built from 15 residues. CDR3 amino acids: CASRPQAGDAYEQFF.

The V call is TRBV29-1, the J call TRBJ1-1; TCRdb's D gene call, TRBD1, goes unchecked for lack of DNA. CDR3 length: 13 amino acids. The germline V gene encodes CDR1 SQVTM and CDR2 ANQGSEA. The CDR3: CSVLGDLNTEAFF.

The rearrangement uses TRBV6-5 and TRBJ1-1; TCRdb picks TRBD1, but there is no DNA to check that call. The CDR3 totals 15 residues. CDR1 and CDR2 (germline): MNHEY, SVGAGI. This CDR3 is CASSYPGGRNTEAFF.

The chain combines TRBV29-1 with TRBJ2-3. Per germline, CDR1 SQVTM and CDR2 ANQGSEA. CDR3 length: 11 residues. CDR3: CSVYISDTQYF.

The chain joins TRBV25-1 to TRBJ2-7. CDR1 is MGHDK, CDR2 SYGVNS, per germline. The CDR3 totals 14 residues. The CDR3 here is CASSDLGNHYEQYF.

The chain uses TRBV20-1 and TRBJ1-1; TCRdb reports TRBD1, a call that lacks DNA to check it against. Looked up from germline, CDR1 is DFQATT and CDR2 is SNEGSKA (reference sequence). This CDR3 region has 14 residues. The CDR3 loop is CSARPTGVDTEAFF.

The chain carries TRBV9 and TRBJ2-2; the TRBD1 assignment by TCRdb is unverifiable without DNA. The CDR3 consists of 14 residues. CDR1 and CDR2 from the germline V gene are SGDLS and YYNGEE. CDR3 in amino acids: CASSVDRVAGELFF.

V is TRBV5-1 and J is TRBJ2-7; TCRdb reports TRBD1, a call that lacks DNA to check it against. Germline assignment: CDR1 SGHRS and CDR2 YFSETQ. The CDR3 contains 16 residues. The CDR3 sequence is CASSLGQLIQGNEQYF.

This rearrangement joins TRBV5-5 to TRBJ2-7. The V gene's germline CDR1 is SGHKS and CDR2 YYEKEE (reference sequence). The CDR3 covers 15 residues. Here the CDR3 reads CASSWHLTEAYEQYF.

The J gene is TRBJ2-1, the V gene TRBV7-2; without DNA, the TCRdb call of TRBD1 cannot be checked. The CDR3 has 14 residues. Per germline, CDR1 SGHTA and CDR2 FQGNSA. CDR3 protein: CAGTPTGLWNEQFF. Variable domain in full (rest from reference TRBV7-2 and TRBJ2-1): GAGVSQSPSNKVTEKGKDVELRCDPISGHTALYWYRQSLGQGLEFLIYFQGNSAPDKSGLPSDRFSAERTGGSVSTLTIQRTQQEDSAVYLCAGTPTGLWNEQFFGPGTRLTVL.

The chain links TRBV7-9 to TRBJ2-7; the D call of TRBD2 rests on TCRdb alone, since no DNA is present to check it. Germline V gene sequence: CDR1 SEHNR, CDR2 FQNEAQ (reference sequence). The CDR3 covers 13 residues. CDR3 amino acids: CASSPGPTYEQYF.

This chain connects TRBV5-1 to TRBJ1-1; TCRdb designates TRBD1, a call that cannot be tested without DNA. Germline-derived CDR1 and CDR2 are SGHRS and YFSETQ. The CDR3 has 15 amino acids. CDR3 region: CASSLGPTAATEAFF. Combining the CDR3 with reference TRBV5-1 and TRBJ1-1 gives the whole variable domain KAGVTQTPRYLIKTRGQQVTLSCSPISGHRSVSWYQQTPGQGLQFLFEYFSETQRNKGNFPGRFSGRQFSNSRSEMNVSTLELGDSALYLCASSLGPTAATEAFFGQGTRLTVV.

Judged by frequency, this clonotype is medium-sized (0.01 to 0.1%). The chain couples TRBV23-1 to TRBJ2-1; TCRdb picks TRBD2, but there is no DNA to check that call. TRBV23-1 is flagged as an ORF with uncertain function. The CDR3 extends over 18 amino acids. Here the CDR3 reads CASSQRREREGLENEQFF.

The chain employs TRBV4-1 and TRBJ1-2; TCRdb indicates TRBD1, and absent DNA this call remains unverified. Per the germline V gene, CDR1 is MGHRA and CDR2 is YSYEKL. CDR3 length: 13 amino acids. The CDR3: CASSQYRDDGYTF.

The chain joins TRBV20-1 to TRBJ2-3; checking the TCRdb D call of TRBD2 is not possible without DNA. This CDR3 contains 14 residues. The V gene's germline CDR1 is DFQATT and CDR2 SNEGSKA (reference sequence). CDR3 sequence: CSARTSGRADTQYF.

The gene calls are TRBV5-1 and TRBJ1-2. Germline V gene data show CDR1 as SGHRS and CDR2 as YFSETQ. The CDR3 length is 13 residues. CDR3 sequence reads: CASSLVAPVGYTF.

The chain uses TRBV7-8 and TRBJ2-1; with no DNA, the TCRdb D assignment of TRBD2 cannot be verified. The CDR3 has 16 residues. The V gene's germline CDR1 is SGHVS and CDR2 FQNEAQ. CDR3 sequence reads: CASSLRLAGGGNEQFF.

The chain has TRBV28 and TRBJ1-2. Per the germline V gene, CDR1 is MDHEN and CDR2 is SYDVKM. This CDR3 region has 14 residues. This chain's CDR3 is CASSPAGSGYGYTF.